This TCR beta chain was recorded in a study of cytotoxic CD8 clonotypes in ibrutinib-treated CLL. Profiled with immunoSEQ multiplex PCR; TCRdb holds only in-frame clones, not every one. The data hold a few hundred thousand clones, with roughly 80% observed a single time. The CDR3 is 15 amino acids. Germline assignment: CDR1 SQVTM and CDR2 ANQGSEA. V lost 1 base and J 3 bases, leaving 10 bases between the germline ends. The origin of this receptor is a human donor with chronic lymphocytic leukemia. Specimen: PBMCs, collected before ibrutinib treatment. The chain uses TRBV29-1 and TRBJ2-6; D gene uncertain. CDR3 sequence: CSVEVRGSGANVLTF. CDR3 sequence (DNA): TGCAGCGTTGAAGTGCGAGGTAGTGGGGCCAACGTCCTGACTTTC.